This T cell receptor (beta chain) originates from a study of identical twins. This CDR3 is built from 13 residues. V lost 4 bases and J 4 bases, leaving 10 bases between the germline ends. Germline CDR1 is LGHDT and CDR2 is YNNKEL (reference sequence). This clonotype has more than one count but fewer than ten. TCRdb fed the 5' RACE reads into MiXCR, producing one record per CDR3 protein. Here the sample spans roughly 690,000 distinct CDR3 sequences, around 20% being singletons. These data were likewise used in another study, on T cells expressing NK-cell markers.

Sequenced: PBMCs. This chain links TRBV3-1 with TRBJ1-2; the D gene is possibly TRBD1 (5 bases). The clonotype comes from a woman in her late teens or twenties in good health. The CDR3 region has the DNA TGTGCCAGCAGCCCGCGACAGAGCTATGGCTACACCTTC. Amino acids: CASSPRQSYGYTF.